The 32 T cell receptor beta chains given below trace back to one sample, sequenced in a study of cytomegalovirus exposure and HLA in healthy donors. PCR used 60 Vbeta primers and 13 Jbeta primers. Some clones are missing from TCRdb's copy, which holds only in-frame ones; the method was immunoSEQ multiplex PCR. The sample yields under 250,000 clones, around 81% seen once. Material for sequencing was PBMCs. All receptors derive from a woman aged 55-75 years in good health and CMV-seropositive.

This sequence joins TRBV5-1 and TRBJ1-1; no clear D. The germline V gene has CDR1 SGHRS and CDR2 YFSETQ. Trimming removed 0 bases from V and 0 bases from J, with 6 bases in between. The CDR3 spans 14 residues. The CDR3 protein is CASSLAAVNTEAFF. DNA for the CDR3: TGCGCCAGCAGCTTGGCGGCGGTGAACACTGAAGCTTTCTTT.

The genes are TRBV9 and TRBJ2-1; D perhaps matches TRBD1 (5 bases). This CDR3 is built from 16 residues. The V end lost 0 bases, the J end lost 0 bases, and 10 bases lay between the germline ends. Germline V gene lookup returns CDR1 SGDLS and CDR2 YYNGEE. The CDR3 is CASSVEGPSSYNEQFF. The DNA for the CDR3 is TGTGCCAGCAGCGTAGAGGGGCCCAGCTCCTACAATGAGCAGTTCTTC.

V and J are TRBV18 and TRBJ1-5, with D unclear. Germline CDR1 reads KGHSH; CDR2 reads LQKENI. The CDR3 has 14 residues. V dropped 8 bases and J dropped 5 bases, with 16 bases sitting between them. The CDR3 DNA is TGTGCCAGCCTATACCAGTTAGGAGATCAGCCCCAGCATTTT. Its translation is CASLYQLGDQPQHF.

The chain couples TRBV5-1 to TRBJ2-3; the match to TRBD1 covers 8 bases. Germline CDR1 and CDR2: SGHRS and YFSETQ. This CDR3 spans 13 amino acids. The trim removed 5 bases at V and 6 bases at J, leaving 5 bases unmatched. The CDR3 DNA reads as TGCGCCAGCAGACAGGGGGGTTCGGATACGCAGTATTTT. It specifies CASRQGGSDTQYF.

The chain carries TRBV27 and TRBJ2-2, with 8 bases matching TRBD2. Germline V gene sequence: CDR1 MNHEY, CDR2 SMNVEV (reference sequence). The CDR3 totals 17 residues. V lost 5 bases, J lost 1 base, and 9 bases stayed unmatched. The CDR3 protein is CASSPSRAGGNTGELFF. The DNA for the CDR3 is TGTGCCAGCAGTCCCTCGAGGGCGGGAGGGAACACCGGGGAGCTGTTTTTT.

V and J are TRBV6-6 and TRBJ1-1, with D possibly matching TRBD1 (6 bases). Germline values: CDR1 MNHNY, CDR2 SVGAGI (reference sequence). This CDR3 is 14 amino acids long. V was shortened by 7 bases and J by 5 bases, with 17 bases between the two germline ends. The DNA for the CDR3 is TGTGCCAGCATCCCTTACATTAGGGGGACTGAAGCTTTCTTT. Translated: CASIPYIRGTEAFF.

The rearrangement uses TRBV10-3 and TRBJ1-5; 7 positions match TRBD1. Germline trimming cut 5 bases from V and 5 bases from J; bases unmatched to any gene: 6. The germline V gene encodes CDR1 ENHRY and CDR2 SYGVKD. The CDR3 is 14 residues long. The CDR3 region has the DNA TGTGCCATCAGTAAGTGGGACAGCGATCAGCCCCAGCATTTT. Its translation is CAISKWDSDQPQHF.

V and J are TRBV27 and TRBJ1-2; possibly TRBD1 for D (6 bases). Germline loops: CDR1 MNHEY, CDR2 SMNVEV (reference sequence). Trimming removed 1 base at V and 3 bases at J, with 12 bases between. There are 15 residues in the CDR3. As DNA, the CDR3 is TGTGCCAGCAGTTTATGGGAGGGGGTGGACTATGGCTACACCTTC. Protein product: CASSLWEGVDYGYTF.

About this clone itself: An end of the junction does not agree with germline; a read error may underlie this. The chain recombines TRBV7-9 with TRBJ2-1, with 13 bases fitting TRBD2. The CDR3 contains 15 residues. Germline V gene lookup returns CDR1 SEHNR and CDR2 FQNEAQ (reference sequence). CDR3 in DNA: TGTTCCAGCAGCTCGACTAGCGGGAGGTACAATGAGCAGTTCTTC. It encodes CSSSSTSGRYNEQFF.

The CDR3 region has the DNA TGTGCCAGCAGCACAACGCCCCGTGAAGCTTTCTTT. This sequence encodes CASSTTPREAFF. This chain links TRBV7-9 with TRBJ1-1; D gene uncertain. There are 12 residues in the CDR3. The V and J ends lost 5 bases and 7 bases respectively, with 11 bases between them. Germline CDR1 SEHNR, CDR2 FQNEAQ (reference sequence).

This clone was picked up one time. The chain employs TRBV9 and TRBJ1-2; 11 bases map to TRBD1. Germline V gene sequence: CDR1 SGDLS, CDR2 YYNGEE. Trimming removed 1 base from V and 2 bases from J; junction bases left unmatched: 4. The CDR3 runs 16 residues. CDR3 nucleotide sequence: TGTGCCAGCAGCGTACCCCGGGACAGGGGGAACTATGGCTACACCTTC. It codes for CASSVPRDRGNYGYTF.

This rearrangement joins TRBV27 to TRBJ2-1, with D maybe TRBD2 (5 bases). CDR1 MNHEY and CDR2 SMNVEV come from the germline V gene (reference sequence). The length of the CDR3 is 15 residues. The germline V and J ends were trimmed by 6 bases and 0 bases, with 12 bases remaining between them. CDR3 protein: CASSFTRSSYNEQFF. The CDR3 coding sequence is TGTGCCAGCAGCTTCACTAGGAGCTCCTACAATGAGCAGTTCTTC.

The CDR3 spells CASSPRYEQYF. The CDR3 DNA follows: TGTGCCAGCTCACCCCGCTACGAGCAGTACTTC. V and J are TRBV18 and TRBJ2-7; D uncertain. Germline values: CDR1 KGHSH, CDR2 LQKENI. The CDR3 spans 11 residues. Trimming removed 3 bases at V and 3 bases at J, with 3 bases between.

The V call is TRBV20-1, the J call TRBJ2-7; the D gene is possibly TRBD1 (7 bases). CDR3 size: 11 residues. V lost 3 bases to trimming and J lost 6 bases, with 9 bases between them. Germline assignment: CDR1 DFQATT and CDR2 SNEGSKA (reference sequence). CDR3 sequence: CSARQGGEQYF. For the CDR3, the DNA is TGCAGTGCTAGGCAGGGGGGCGAGCAGTACTTC.

The gene calls are TRBV4-1 and TRBJ2-3; 8 nucleotides agree with TRBD1. The CDR3 runs 16 residues. CDR1 and CDR2 from the germline V gene are MGHRA and YSYEKL. J gave up 3 bases and V 3 bases, and 8 bases lay outside the gene matches. The CDR3 loop reads CASSQGTGTLTDTQYF. As DNA, the CDR3 is TGCGCCAGCAGCCAGGGGACAGGAACATTGACAGATACGCAGTATTTT.

This chain connects TRBV5-1 to TRBJ2-1; D gene ambiguous. Trimming took 1 base from V and 9 from J, leaving 14 bases between them. The CDR3 loop spans 14 amino acids. Germline V gene lookup returns CDR1 SGHRS and CDR2 YFSETQ. This chain's CDR3 is CASSLRVEPGEQFF. The CDR3 DNA reads as TGCGCCAGCAGCTTGCGAGTGGAGCCCGGTGAGCAGTTCTTC.

This chain joins TRBV6-5 and TRBJ1-5, with 9 bases matching TRBD1. The V and J ends lost 6 bases and 4 bases, in that order; junction bases with no gene match: 4. This CDR3 spans 14 amino acids. Looked up from germline, CDR1 is MNHEY and CDR2 is SVGAGI. CDR3 amino acids: CASRPDRGNQPQHF. CDR3 bases: TGTGCCAGCAGACCGGACAGGGGTAATCAGCCCCAGCATTTT.

This clone appeared once. The junction shows a germline mismatch at one end, possibly a read error. The chain links TRBV7-9 to TRBJ1-4; D unresolved. The CDR3 totals 15 residues. Germline CDR1 and CDR2: SEHNR and FQNEAQ (reference sequence). DNA for the CDR3: TGTTCCAGCAGCTTAGACGGTAGCGCAAATGAAAAACTGTTTTTT. This sequence encodes CSSSLDGSANEKLFF.

Notes on this clone: Other DNA variants within this sample encode the same CDR3. The chain combines TRBV9 with TRBJ2-1, with 12 positions matching TRBD2. The V and J ends lost 0 bases and 2 bases, in that order; junction bases with no gene match: 0. The length of the CDR3 is 16 residues. Germline CDR1 is SGDLS and CDR2 is YYNGEE. In nucleotides, the CDR3 is TGTGCCAGCAGCGTAGGACTAGCGGGGGCCTACAATGAGCAGTTCTTC. Amino acids: CASSVGLAGAYNEQFF.

A single count supports this clone. The J gene is TRBJ1-3, the V gene TRBV30; maybe TRBD1 (6 bases). Germline CDR1 GTSNPN, CDR2 SVGIG (reference sequence). This CDR3 region has 12 residues. CDR3 in amino acids: CATDSLTNTIYF. The CDR3 coding sequence is TGTGCTACGGACAGTTTGACAAACACCATATATTTT.

The gene calls are TRBV27 and TRBJ2-7, with 7 bases identical to TRBD2. J was trimmed by 1 base and V by 7 bases; bases with no gene match: 7. Germline V lookup: CDR1 MNHEY, CDR2 SMNVEV (reference sequence). The CDR3 contains 14 residues. This chain's CDR3 is CASKMGGESYEQYF. Written as DNA, the CDR3 is TGTGCCAGCAAAATGGGGGGGGAATCCTACGAGCAGTACTTC.

CDR3 in amino acids: CASSQARYGYTF. The CDR3 DNA reads TGTGCCAGCAGCCAAGCCCGCTATGGCTACACCTTC. The chain joins TRBV14 to TRBJ1-2; D unclear. V was trimmed by 1 base and J by 4 bases, leaving 4 bases between them. This CDR3 contains 12 residues. Germline V gene data show CDR1 as SGHDN and CDR2 as FVKESK.

Details on this clone: The sample has other DNA sequences that encode this CDR3 too. This rearrangement joins TRBV9 to TRBJ1-1; a weak D match, TRBD1 (5 bases). CDR3 size: 13 residues. The V end was cut by 2 bases, the J end by 5 bases, with 10 bases between. The germline V gene encodes CDR1 SGDLS and CDR2 YYNGEE. As DNA, the CDR3 is TGTGCCAGCAGCGTGCGGGGGAATACTGAAGCTTTCTTT. Residues: CASSVRGNTEAFF.

The V call is TRBV27, the J call TRBJ1-5, with a possible D match to TRBD1 (5 bases). V lost 5 bases and J lost 0, with 20 bases in between. This CDR3 is 18 amino acids long. CDR1 is MNHEY and CDR2 is SMNVEV in the germline V gene (reference sequence). CDR3 sequence: CASSLYRPQGNSNQPQHF. CDR3 nucleotide sequence: TGTGCCAGCAGTCTATACAGGCCTCAGGGCAATAGCAATCAGCCCCAGCATTTT.

In its sample, this clone was seen a few times. The chain carries TRBV9 and TRBJ2-1; maybe TRBD1 (6 bases). Trimming shortened V by 3 bases and J by 1 base, and 11 bases separated the two germline ends. Germline loops: CDR1 SGDLS, CDR2 YYNGEE. This CDR3 contains 15 residues. The CDR3 reads CASSGIQGSYNEQFF. The CDR3 DNA sequence: TGTGCCAGCAGCGGAATACAGGGATCCTACAATGAGCAGTTCTTC.

The rearrangement joins TRBV5-4 to TRBJ2-7, with 8 bases lining up with TRBD1. Germline CDR1 SGHNT, CDR2 YYREEE (reference sequence). The CDR3 runs to 15 residues. J lost 3 bases, V lost 2 bases, and 7 bases had no gene match. The CDR3 region is CASSLVTGADYEQYF. CDR3 nucleotide sequence: TGTGCCAGCAGCTTAGTGACAGGGGCGGACTACGAGCAGTACTTC. Together with reference TRBV5-4 and TRBJ2-7, the CDR3 gives the full variable domain: ETGVTQSPTHLIKTRGQQVTLRCSSQSGHNTVSWYQQALGQGPQFIFQYYREEENGRGNFPPRFSGLQFPNYSSELNVNALELDDSALYLCASSLVTGADYEQYFGPGTRLTVT.

The rearrangement uses TRBV5-4 and TRBJ2-1; TRBD2 aligns across 9 bases. The CDR3 consists of 14 residues. Germline loops: CDR1 SGHNT, CDR2 YYREEE (reference sequence). After removal of 4 bases from V and 6 bases from J, the junction contained 5 bases not matched to a gene. Here the CDR3 DNA reads TGTGCCAGCAGCACGGGACTAGCTGGCAATGAGCAGTTCTTC. Its protein product is CASSTGLAGNEQFF. Drawing the rest from reference TRBV5-4 and TRBJ2-1, the complete variable domain is ETGVTQSPTHLIKTRGQQVTLRCSSQSGHNTVSWYQQALGQGPQFIFQYYREEENGRGNFPPRFSGLQFPNYSSELNVNALELDDSALYLCASSTGLAGNEQFFGPGTRLTVL.

The chain combines TRBV5-4 with TRBJ2-2; 7 nucleotides match TRBD2. Looked up from germline, CDR1 is SGHNT and CDR2 is YYREEE (reference sequence). CDR3 length: 15 amino acids. Germline trimming cut 3 bases from V and 4 bases from J; bases unmatched to any gene: 6. CDR3 region: CASSSPGGGTGELFF. CDR3 coding DNA: TGTGCCAGCAGCTCGCCGGGGGGAGGCACCGGGGAGCTGTTTTTT.

The V call is TRBV19, the J call TRBJ2-1, with TRBD1 identical over 8 bases. The CDR3 consists of 15 residues. CDR1 is LNHDA, CDR2 SQIVND, per germline (reference sequence). V gave up 6 bases and J gave up 3 bases; unmatched junction bases: 7. In nucleotides, the CDR3 is TGTGCCAGTAGGGAGCCGGGACAGGACTACAATGAGCAGTTCTTC. Translated, it gives CASREPGQDYNEQFF.

The V gene is TRBV6-5, the J gene TRBJ2-1, with D possibly TRBD2 on 6 matching bases. The CDR3 sequence is 12 residues long. V was clipped by 0 bases and J by 9 bases, with 6 bases between them. Germline V gene data show CDR1 as MNHEY and CDR2 as SVGAGI. DNA of the CDR3: TGTGCCAGCAGTTACTCGGGGGGTGAGCAGTTCTTC. Translated: CASSYSGGEQFF.

The V gene is TRBV7-9, the J gene TRBJ1-1; 7 nucleotides agree with TRBD1. The germline V gene encodes CDR1 SEHNR and CDR2 FQNEAQ (reference sequence). The trim removed 1 base at V and 3 bases at J, leaving 2 bases unmatched. This CDR3 region has 14 residues. As DNA, the CDR3 is TGTGCCAGCAGCTTAGTAGGGGGCGACACTGAAGCTTTCTTT. It specifies CASSLVGGDTEAFF.

CDR3 sequence: CATTGNSGNTIYF. For the CDR3, the DNA is TGTGCCACAACAGGTAACTCTGGAAACACCATATATTTT. The genes are TRBV10-3 and TRBJ1-3; tentative D call: TRBD1 (5 bases). CDR3 length: 13 amino acids. The V end lost 10 bases, the J end lost 0 bases, and 10 bases lay between the germline ends. CDR1 and CDR2 (germline): ENHRY, SYGVKD.